The clone carrying this TCR beta chain turned up a few times. Its antigen is as yet unknown. This specimen belongs to a study of T-cell reconstitution after alpha-beta-depleted transplantation in children. Broader study findings: Approximately two months post-transplant, alpha-beta T cells reportedly originated from several hundred expanded graft clones.

This sample's TCRbeta library carried unique molecular identifier barcodes. TCRdb re-called the PCR reads through MiXCR, storing one row per CDR3 protein. The table records approximately 130,000 distinct CDR3 sequences, about 9.6% of them present only once. CDR3 length: 17 amino acids. Trimming shortened V by 2 bases and J by 0 bases, and 14 bases separated the two germline ends. Germline CDR1 reads MNHEY; CDR2 reads SVGEGT. The sequence derives from a girl less than two years old who had a stem cell transplant for combined immunodeficiency, so the T cells may come from the graft donor. The input for sequencing was PBMCs, mostly from graft donor cells, taken 180 days after TCRalphabeta/CD19-depleted stem cell transplant. The chain has TRBV6-2 or TRBV6-3 and TRBJ2-1, with D perhaps matching TRBD1 or TRBD2 (6 bases each). The CDR3 DNA is TGTGCCAGCAGTTACAAGGAGGGGGACTCCTCCTACAATGAGCAGTTCTTC. It translates to CASSYKEGDSSYNEQFF.